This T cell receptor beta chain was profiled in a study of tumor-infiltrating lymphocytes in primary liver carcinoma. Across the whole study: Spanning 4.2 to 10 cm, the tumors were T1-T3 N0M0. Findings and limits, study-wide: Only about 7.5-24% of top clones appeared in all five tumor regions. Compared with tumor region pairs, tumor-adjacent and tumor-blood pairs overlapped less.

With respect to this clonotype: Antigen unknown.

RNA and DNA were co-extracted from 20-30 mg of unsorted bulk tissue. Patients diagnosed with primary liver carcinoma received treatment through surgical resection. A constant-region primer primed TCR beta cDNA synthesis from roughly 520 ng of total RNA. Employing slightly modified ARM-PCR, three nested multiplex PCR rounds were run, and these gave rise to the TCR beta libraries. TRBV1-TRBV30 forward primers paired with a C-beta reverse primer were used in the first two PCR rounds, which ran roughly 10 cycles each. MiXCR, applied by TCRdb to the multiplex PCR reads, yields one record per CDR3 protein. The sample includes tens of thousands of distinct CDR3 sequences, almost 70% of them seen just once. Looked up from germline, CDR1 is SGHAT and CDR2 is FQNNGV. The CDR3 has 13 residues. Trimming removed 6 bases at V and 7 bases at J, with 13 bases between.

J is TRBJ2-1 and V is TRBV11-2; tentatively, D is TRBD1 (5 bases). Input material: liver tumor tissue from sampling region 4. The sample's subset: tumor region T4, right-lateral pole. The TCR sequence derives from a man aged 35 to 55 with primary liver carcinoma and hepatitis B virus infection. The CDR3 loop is CASRLTGRNEQFF. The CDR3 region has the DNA TGTGCCAGCAGACTCACAGGTCGTAATGAGCAGTTCTTC.